These T cell receptor beta chains were read from a single sample in a study of shared clonotypes between healthy human individuals. The assay was immunoSEQ multiplex PCR, and TCRdb's table has in-frame clones only and misses some. The sample consists of over 850,000 clones, around 78% of them appearing once. The sequenced material came from memory CD4+ T cells from PBMCs. These receptors came from a man aged 18 to 29 in good health. Some clones in this sample may be carry-over from other donors' samples. CDR3s include the opening cysteine and the closing phenylalanine or tryptophan. A D gene is named only where the DNA matches it firmly. Some rows have no size entry. The others give once, few or many, or a class for an expanded clone.

V	D	size	J	CDR3	DNA
TRBV30	NA	NA	TRBJ2-7	CAWSDTRKYF	TGTGCCTGGAGTGACACCCGAAAGTACTTC
TRBV9	NA	few	TRBJ1-1	CASSQRGRAGTEAFF	TGTGCCAGCAGCCAGAGGGGGAGGGCAGGCACTGAAGCTTTCTTT
TRBV7-2	NA	NA	TRBJ2-1	CASSSNRASWEQFF	TGTGCCAGCAGCTCTAACCGGGCTTCTTGGGAGCAGTTCTTC
TRBV29-1	NA	few	TRBJ2-3	CSVDGRGTDTQYF	TGCAGCGTTGATGGGCGGGGCACAGATACGCAGTATTTT
TRBV5-4	NA	NA	TRBJ1-1	CASSSFRARGLNTEAFF	TGTGCCAGCAGCTCCTTCCGGGCCCGGGGCCTGAACACTGAAGCTTTCTTT
TRBV7-8	TRBD1	NA	TRBJ2-2	CASSLETGALGELFF	TGTGCCAGCAGCTTAGAGACAGGGGCTCTCGGGGAGCTGTTTTTT
TRBV2	NA	NA	TRBJ2-2	CASARQVGTGELFF	TGTGCCAGCGCCCGACAGGTGGGAACCGGGGAGCTGTTTTTT
TRBV6-1	TRBD1	NA	TRBJ1-1	CASRGQGDTEAFF	TGTGCCAGCAGGGGACAGGGGGATACTGAAGCTTTCTTT
TRBV28	NA	NA	TRBJ2-5	CASSPGAFRETQYF	TGTGCCAGCAGTCCTGGCGCGTTTAGGGAGACCCAGTACTTC
TRBV13	NA	NA	TRBJ1-3	CASHEAGNTIYF	TGTGCCAGCCATGAAGCTGGAAACACCATATATTTT
TRBV25-1	NA	NA	TRBJ1-4	CASSLSAGYNEKLFF	TGTGCCAGCAGCCTGTCGGCAGGGTATAATGAAAAACTGTTTTTT
TRBV5-1	NA	NA	TRBJ1-1	CASSIQGADTEAFF	TGCGCCAGCAGCATCCAGGGAGCGGACACTGAAGCTTTCTTT
TRBV6-1	NA	NA	TRBJ2-3	CASSERDSSGARGTQYF	TGTGCCAGCAGTGAGAGAGACAGCTCTGGGGCACGGGGTACGCAGTATTTT
TRBV5-1	TRBD2	NA	TRBJ2-4	CASSTGLAGGGVAKNIQYF	TGCGCCAGCAGCACGGGACTAGCGGGAGGTGGGGTAGCCAAAAACATTCAGTACTTC
TRBV20-1	NA	NA	TRBJ2-1	CSASRRDEQFF	TGCAGTGCTAGTAGGCGGGATGAGCAGTTCTTC
TRBV5-1	NA	NA	TRBJ2-7	CASRPLPGGTYEQYF	TGCGCCAGCCGGCCCCTCCCGGGGGGCACCTACGAGCAGTACTTC
TRBV14	NA	NA	TRBJ2-1	CASSHEGGGPAFYNEQFF	TGTGCCAGCAGCCACGAAGGGGGAGGACCCGCCTTCTACAATGAGCAGTTCTTC
TRBV6-5	TRBD2	few	TRBJ2-1	CASSTGTSWDNEQFF	TGTGCCAGCAGTACCGGGACTAGCTGGGACAATGAGCAGTTCTTC
TRBV19	TRBD1	NA	TRBJ2-5	CASSMTGGGETQYF	TGTGCCAGTAGTATGACAGGGGGGGGAGAGACCCAGTACTTC
TRBV9	NA	once	TRBJ2-7	CASSGRSRAYEQYF	TGTGCCAGCAGCGGGAGGTCACGAGCCTACGAGCAGTACTTC
TRBV5-1	NA	NA	TRBJ2-3	CASSLGGQTDTQYF	TGCGCCAGCAGCTTGGGAGGACAGACAGATACGCAGTATTTT
TRBV6-1	TRBD1	NA	TRBJ1-4	CASSPSTGGGEKLFF	TGTGCCAGCAGCCCCTCGACAGGGGGAGGAGAAAAACTGTTTTTT
TRBV7-9	TRBD2	NA	TRBJ2-3	CASRPRGLAGTDTQYF	TGTGCCAGCAGGCCAAGGGGACTAGCGGGCACAGATACGCAGTATTTT
TRBV4-2	NA	NA	TRBJ2-7	CASSRAYEEQYF	TGTGCCAGCAGCCGAGCCTACGAGGAGCAGTACTTC
TRBV7-2	TRBD2	few	TRBJ2-7	CASSLLPSGSHEQYF	TGTGCCAGCAGCTTACTCCCTAGCGGGAGCCACGAGCAGTACTTC
TRBV30	NA	NA	TRBJ2-7	CAYNRGLGEQYF	TGTGCCTACAATAGGGGTCTGGGCGAGCAGTACTTC
TRBV6-1	NA	NA	TRBJ2-1	CASRTGQYNEQFF	TGTGCCAGCAGGACAGGACAGTACAATGAGCAGTTCTTC
TRBV29-1	NA	NA	TRBJ2-1	CSVVRNEQFF	TGCAGCGTTGTACGAAATGAGCAGTTCTTC
TRBV28	TRBD1	many	TRBJ1-5	CASTSRDRVSYSNQPQHF	TGTGCCAGCACTTCCCGGGACAGGGTCTCATATAGCAATCAGCCCCAGCATTTT
TRBV18	NA	NA	TRBJ2-7	CASSRSEREQYF	TGTGCCAGCTCACGGTCAGAACGCGAGCAGTACTTC
TRBV4-3	NA	NA	TRBJ1-1	CASSQVGRNTEAFF	TGCGCCAGCAGCCAAGTGGGGAGGAACACTGAAGCTTTCTTT
TRBV9	NA	NA	TRBJ2-7	CASSVGPGAGELPYEQYF	TGTGCCAGCAGCGTAGGCCCCGGGGCAGGCGAACTTCCCTACGAGCAGTACTTC
TRBV10-3	NA	NA	TRBJ2-3	CAISTATDTQYF	TGTGCCATCAGTACCGCCACAGATACGCAGTATTTT
TRBV5-8	NA	NA	TRBJ1-4	CASSLSGAVSEKLFF	TGTGCCAGCAGCTTATCAGGGGCCGTAAGCGAAAAACTGTTTTTT
TRBV7-2	TRBD1	many	TRBJ1-4	CASRLSTGGKEKLFF	TGTGCCAGCAGGCTGTCGACAGGGGGGAAGGAAAAACTGTTTTTT
TRBV5-1	NA	NA	TRBJ2-5	CASSTDQETQYF	TGCGCCAGCAGCACTGACCAAGAGACCCAGTACTTC
TRBV28	TRBD2	NA	TRBJ2-1	CASSFGLAGGIEQFF	TGTGCCAGCAGTTTTGGGCTAGCGGGAGGGATTGAGCAGTTCTTC
TRBV4-2	NA	NA	TRBJ2-3	CASSQDYTDTQYF	TGTGCCAGCAGCCAAGATTATACAGATACGCAGTATTTT
TRBV30	NA	NA	TRBJ1-3	CAWSSQGYGNTIYF	TGTGCCTGGAGCTCACAGGGTTATGGAAACACCATATATTTT
TRBV4-2	TRBD1	NA	TRBJ1-1	CASRAEPGTGTTEAFF	TGTGCCAGCAGGGCTGAACCCGGGACAGGGACCACTGAAGCTTTCTTT
TRBV9	TRBD2	NA	TRBJ2-7	CASSEAAGTSSYEQYF	TGTGCCAGCAGCGAAGCCGCCGGGACTAGCTCCTACGAGCAGTACTTC
TRBV28	NA	few	TRBJ2-5	CASRAGGQETQYF	TGTGCCAGCAGAGCCGGGGGCCAAGAGACCCAGTACTTC
TRBV30	NA	once	TRBJ2-5	CAWGVGTKQETQYF	TGTGCCTGGGGAGTGGGGACAAAGCAAGAGACCCAGTACTTC
TRBV7-2	NA	NA	TRBJ2-5	CASSLAVFQETQYF	TGTGCCAGCAGCTTAGCGGTGTTCCAAGAGACCCAGTACTTC
TRBV5-1	NA	NA	TRBJ2-5	CASSFGTGMETQYF	TGCGCCAGCAGCTTTGGCACAGGGATGGAGACCCAGTACTTC
TRBV19	NA	NA	TRBJ2-3	CASMAPGTPDTQYF	TGTGCCAGTATGGCTCCGGGGACGCCAGATACGCAGTATTTT
TRBV2	NA	NA	TRBJ1-2	CASSLMGHRFYGYTF	TGTGCCAGCAGTTTGATGGGACACCGATTCTATGGCTACACCTTC
TRBV7-9	NA	NA	TRBJ1-2	CASSLPTRGYGYTF	TGTGCCAGCAGCCTCCCTACGAGGGGCTATGGCTACACCTTC
TRBV14	TRBD1	NA	TRBJ2-3	CASSPWDRGLSDTQYF	TGTGCCAGCAGCCCCTGGGACAGGGGGCTGTCAGATACGCAGTATTTT
TRBV30	TRBD2	NA	TRBJ2-1	CAWSVGNSGHEQFF	TGTGCCTGGAGTGTCGGTAATAGCGGGCATGAGCAGTTCTTC
TRBV2	TRBD1	NA	TRBJ1-4	CASSAGGAYEKLFF	TGTGCCAGCAGTGCAGGGGGCGCTTATGAAAAACTGTTTTTT
TRBV4-1	NA	NA	TRBJ2-7	CASSQDRGRMEQYF	TGCGCCAGCAGCCAAGATCGGGGCCGGATGGAGCAGTACTTC
TRBV2	NA	NA	TRBJ1-4	CASSRDRANEELFF	TGTGCCAGCAGTCGCGACCGAGCTAATGAAGAACTGTTTTTT
TRBV7-2	NA	NA	TRBJ2-1	CASSSDRSYNEQFF	TGTGCCAGCAGTTCGGACCGCTCCTACAATGAGCAGTTCTTC
TRBV5-1	TRBD1	NA	TRBJ1-1	CASSFSTGTGALGTEAFF	TGCGCCAGCAGCTTCTCTACCGGGACAGGGGCCCTCGGAACTGAAGCTTTCTTT
TRBV27	NA	many	TRBJ2-1	CASSKNRYNEQFF	TGTGCCAGCAGTAAAAACAGGTACAATGAGCAGTTCTTC
TRBV5-1	NA	NA	TRBJ2-5	CASSLALGRNQETQYF	TGCGCCAGCAGCTTGGCCCTCGGCAGGAACCAAGAGACCCAGTACTTC
TRBV5-1	TRBD2	once	TRBJ2-3	CASSQGTSGTDTQYF	TGCGCCAGCAGCCAAGGGACTAGCGGAACAGATACGCAGTATTTT
TRBV20-1	NA	few	TRBJ1-4	CSAGRDEKLFF	TGCAGTGCAGGGAGGGATGAAAAACTGTTTTTT
TRBV5-6	NA	NA	TRBJ1-5	CASSWGPDRYQPQHF	TGTGCCAGCAGCTGGGGACCGGACAGATATCAGCCCCAGCATTTT